This note documents a single TCR beta chain sequence. The antigen remains undetermined. These data belong to a study of blood T cells in healthy people across ages. Overall study findings and caveats: When set beside aged donors, long-lived donors presented more naive CD4+ cells and higher diversity. The study lacked donor CMV status, which possibly confounded expanded clonotype changes.

The V and J ends lost 7 bases and 2 bases respectively, with 15 bases between them. This CDR3 is 14 amino acids long. Germline V gene data show CDR1 as MDHEN and CDR2 as SYDVKM. Sample-barcoded 5' priming and a J-beta primer mix drove a second PCR of roughly 7 to 11 cycles. Each CDR3 protein is one row after TCRdb ran MiXCR on the 5' RACE reads. The data hold some 1.8 million distinct CDR3 sequences, with about two fifths observed a single time. This sequence was found in a human donor in good health. The gene calls are TRBV28 and TRBJ2-7; D is tentatively TRBD1 or TRBD2 (6 bases each). Sequenced input: blood. This CDR3 is CASKTGALPYEQYF. The CDR3 bases are TGTGCCAGCAAAACGGGGGCCCTACCCTACGAGCAGTACTTC.